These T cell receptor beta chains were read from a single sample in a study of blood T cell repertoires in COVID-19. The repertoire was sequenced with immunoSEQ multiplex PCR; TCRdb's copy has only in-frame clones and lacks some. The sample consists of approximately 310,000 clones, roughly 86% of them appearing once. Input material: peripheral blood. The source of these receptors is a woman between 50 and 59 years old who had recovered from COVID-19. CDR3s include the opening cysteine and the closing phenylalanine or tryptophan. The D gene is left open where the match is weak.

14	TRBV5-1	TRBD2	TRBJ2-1	TGCGCCAGCATCCGGACTAGCGGGACGGGTGAGCAGTTCTTC	CASIRTSGTGEQFF
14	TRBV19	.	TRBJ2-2	TGTGCCAGTAGTAAACAGGGAAACACCGGGGAGCTGTTTTTT	CASSKQGNTGELFF
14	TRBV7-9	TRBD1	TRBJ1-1	TGTGCCAGCAGCCCGACAGGGGGAAACACTGAAGCTTTCTTT	CASSPTGGNTEAFF
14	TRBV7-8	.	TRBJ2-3	TGTGCCAGCAGCTTTAGCCTAACACCAGATACGCAGTATTTT	CASSFSLTPDTQYF
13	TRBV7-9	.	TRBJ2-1	TGTGCCAGCAGCTTAGTTCCGGGCAATGAGCAGTTCTTC	CASSLVPGNEQFF
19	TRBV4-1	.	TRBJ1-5	TGCGCCAGCAGCCAAGTTCTTGGGGGCGACCCCTATAGCAATCAGCCCCAGCATTTT	CASSQVLGGDPYSNQPQHF
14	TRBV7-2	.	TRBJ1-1	TGTGCCAGCAGCCCCAACCGGGTCGTCACTGAAGCTTTCTTT	CASSPNRVVTEAFF
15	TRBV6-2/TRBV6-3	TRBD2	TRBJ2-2	TGTGCCAGCAGTTATACTAGCGGGAGCACCGGGGAGCTGTTTTTT	CASSYTSGSTGELFF
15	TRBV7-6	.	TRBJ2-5	TGTGCCAGCAGCTTAGCACGGGGTTCCCAAGAGACCCAGTACTTC	CASSLARGSQETQYF
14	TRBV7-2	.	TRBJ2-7	TGTGCCAGCAGCACTCCGGGACTTCCCTACGAGCAGTACTTC	CASSTPGLPYEQYF
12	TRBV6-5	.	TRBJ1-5	TGTGCCAGCAGACAGAATTATCAGCCCCAGCATTTT	CASRQNYQPQHF
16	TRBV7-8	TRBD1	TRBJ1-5	TGTGCCAGCAGCGCCGGGACAGGGTATAGCAATCAGCCCCAGCATTTT	CASSAGTGYSNQPQHF
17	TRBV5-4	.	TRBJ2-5	TGTGCCAGCAGCCGACCCTCCGGGACACCGAACCAAGAGACCCAGTACTTC	CASSRPSGTPNQETQYF